The rows below give T cell receptor beta chains drawn from one sample of a study of T cells in Graves' hyperthyroidism and ophthalmopathy. TCRdb independently ran MiXCR on the multiplex PCR reads; one entry per CDR3 protein. Counted here are hundreds of thousands of distinct CDR3 sequences, about 16% occurring once; the ten biggest clones make up 3% to 4.5%. The sample comprised blood. Receptors originate from a woman aged 25 to 39 with Graves' hyperthyroidism. CDR3s include the opening cysteine and the closing phenylalanine or tryptophan. D genes are given only for firm matches. Where a row states a size, it is once, few, many or the class of an expanded clone; other rows omit it.

CDR3 protein | CDR3 DNA | V gene | clone size | J gene | D gene
CASSYGTVQNGYTF | TGTGCCAGCAGTTACGGGACAGTGCAGAATGGCTACACCTTC | TRBV6-2/TRBV6-3 | many | TRBJ1-2 | TRBD1
CASSLNTYEQYF | TGTGCCAGCAGTTTGAACACCTACGAGCAGTACTTC | TRBV12-3/TRBV12-4 | many | TRBJ2-7 | -
CASSQDGGLVPTEQYF | TGTGCCAGCAGCCAAGATGGAGGACTAGTCCCTACCGAGCAGTACTTC | TRBV3-1 | few | TRBJ2-7 | TRBD2
CSARDYSSGRSSGTGELFF | TGCAGTGCTAGAGATTATTCCAGCGGGAGGTCGTCTGGCACCGGGGAGCTGTTTTTT | TRBV20-1 | few | TRBJ2-2 | TRBD2
CASSQGWGNSGNTIYF | TGCGCCAGCAGCCAAGGATGGGGCAACTCTGGAAACACCATATATTTT | TRBV4-3 | many | TRBJ1-3 | -
CASSLYGTANTEAFF | TGTGCCAGCAGCTTGTATGGGACAGCGAACACTGAAGCTTTCTTT | TRBV5-5 | many | TRBJ1-1 | TRBD1
CASSEGTGVNQPQHF | TGTGCCAGCAGCGAAGGGACAGGGGTCAATCAGCCCCAGCATTTT | TRBV5-6 | - | TRBJ1-5 | TRBD1
CASSPPHRDRGRETQYF | TGTGCCAGCAGTCCCCCCCATAGGGACAGGGGGAGAGAGACCCAGTACTTC | TRBV2 | many | TRBJ2-5 | TRBD1
CASSEYPLAGGWGEQYF | TGTGCCAGCAGTGAATACCCACTAGCGGGAGGTTGGGGCGAGCAGTACTTC | TRBV25-1 | - | TRBJ2-7 | TRBD2
CASTYYNEQFF | TGTGCCAGCACCTATTACAATGAGCAGTTCTTC | TRBV27 | many | TRBJ2-1 | -
CASSEPGHKNTEAFF | TGTGCCAGCAGTGAACCAGGTCATAAGAACACTGAAGCTTTCTTT | TRBV25-1 | many | TRBJ1-1 | -
CASSQLRQQETQYF | TGTGCCAGCAGCCAACTCCGGCAGCAAGAGACCCAGTACTTC | TRBV14 | few | TRBJ2-5 | -
CASSLEGTNSEQYF | TGCGCCAGCAGCTTGGAGGGTACAAATTCCGAGCAGTACTTC | TRBV5-1 | many | TRBJ2-7 | -
CASSPDRSEGTDTQYF | TGTGCCAGCAGCCCAGACAGGAGTGAGGGCACAGATACGCAGTATTTT | TRBV7-9 | few | TRBJ2-3 | -
CAWRILSRQGGSPLHF | TGTGCCTGGAGGATTCTTTCTCGACAGGGCGGTTCACCCCTCCACTTT | TRBV30 | - | TRBJ1-6 | TRBD1
CASSLDRIYNEQFF | TGTGCCAGCAGTTTAGACAGGATCTACAATGAGCAGTTCTTC | TRBV12-3/TRBV12-4 | many | TRBJ2-1 | -
CASSDRRGGNTIYF | TGTGCCAGCAGCGATAGAAGGGGAGGAAACACCATATATTTT | TRBV11-2 | many | TRBJ1-3 | -
CASSRLAVLTDTQYF | TGTGCCAGCAGTCGACTAGCGGTCCTCACAGATACGCAGTATTTT | TRBV6-1 | few | TRBJ2-3 | TRBD2
CASSLGPRGTGELFF | TGTGCCAGCAGCTTAGGACCGCGTGGCACCGGGGAGCTGTTTTTT | TRBV7-9 | - | TRBJ2-2 | -
CSAHRGGSSYNSPLHF | TGCAGTGCCCACCGGGGGGGGAGCTCCTATAATTCACCCCTCCACTTT | TRBV20-1 | few | TRBJ1-6 | -
CASSVEARRAGGNSPLHF | TGTGCCAGCAGCGTAGAGGCGCGGAGGGCTGGAGGGAATTCACCCCTCCACTTT | TRBV9 | few | TRBJ1-6 | -
CSASRQIDNQPQHF | TGCAGTGCGAGTCGACAGATTGATAATCAGCCCCAGCATTTT | TRBV20-1 | many | TRBJ1-5 | -
CSATKAGVTRNEQFF | TGCAGTGCTACTAAAGCGGGAGTAACTAGGAATGAGCAGTTCTTC | TRBV20-1 | - | TRBJ2-1 | TRBD2
CASSFGGVRTDTQYF | TGTGCCAGCAGCTTTGGGGGAGTTCGCACAGATACGCAGTATTTT | TRBV7-2 | many | TRBJ2-3 | -
CASNSVTEAFF | TGTGCCAGTAACAGTGTCACAGAAGCTTTCTTT | TRBV2 | many | TRBJ1-1 | -
CSASTSLTDTQYF | TGCAGTGCTTCGACTTCTCTCACAGATACGCAGTATTTT | TRBV20-1 | - | TRBJ2-3 | -
CSVRTPSTEQFF | TGCAGCGTTCGGACCCCCTCGACTGAGCAGTTCTTC | TRBV29-1 | many | TRBJ2-1 | -
CATSRDRGQGRNTGELFF | TGTGCCACCAGCAGAGATCGCGGACAGGGCAGGAACACCGGGGAGCTGTTTTTT | TRBV15 | many | TRBJ2-2 | TRBD1
CASSQVQREALTDTQYF | TGTGCCAGCAGCCAAGTCCAGCGGGAGGCTCTCACAGATACGCAGTATTTT | TRBV4-2 | - | TRBJ2-3 | TRBD2
CASSFTGASSYEQYFGPGTDTQYF | - | TRBV28 | - | TRBJ2-3 | -
CASTLGQGLTDTQYF | TGTGCCAGCACTCTAGGACAGGGCCTCACAGATACGCAGTATTTT | TRBV7-9 | - | TRBJ2-3 | TRBD1
CASSLWATEAFF | TGTGCCAGCAGCTTGTGGGCCACTGAAGCTTTCTTT | TRBV5-6 | many | TRBJ1-1 | -
CASSYSSGTGVTTEAFF | TGTGCCAGCAGTTACTCATCGGGGACAGGGGTGACCACTGAAGCTTTCTTT | TRBV6-5 | - | TRBJ1-1 | TRBD1
CASSFIAGSYNEQFF | TGTGCCAGCAGCTTTATAGCGGGGTCCTACAATGAGCAGTTCTTC | TRBV11-2 | many | TRBJ2-1 | TRBD2
CASSFRGGVSSYNEQFF | TGTGCCAGCAGCTTTAGAGGAGGGGTGAGCTCCTACAATGAGCAGTTCTTC | TRBV7-9 | few | TRBJ2-1 | -
CASSQTSGTTYEQYF | TGTGCCAGCAGTCAAACTAGCGGGACCACCTACGAGCAGTACTTC | TRBV6-1 | many | TRBJ2-7 | TRBD2
CAISEGLAGNHEQYF | TGTGCCATCAGTGAGGGGCTAGCGGGAAACCACGAGCAGTACTTC | TRBV10-3 | many | TRBJ2-7 | TRBD2
CATSRDLRYEQYF | TGTGCCACCAGCAGAGATCTGAGATACGAGCAGTACTTC | TRBV15 | - | TRBJ2-7 | -
CPSSECRQEIYNEQFF | TGTCCCAGCAGTGAATGTCGACAGGAGATCTACAATGAGCAGTTCTTC | TRBV25-1 | few | TRBJ2-1 | -
CASYNQGARGYTF | TGTGCCAGCTATAACCAGGGGGCGCGAGGCTACACCTTC | TRBV28 | - | TRBJ1-2 | TRBD1
CSAGDPRIQSQHF | TGCAGTGCAGGGGACCCGCGGATACAGTCCCAGCATTTT | TRBV20-1 | - | TRBJ1-5 | -
CASSNQGAYNEQFF | TGTGCCAGTAGTAATCAAGGGGCCTACAATGAGCAGTTCTTC | TRBV19 | - | TRBJ2-1 | -
CSARLAGRGETQYF | TGCAGTGCTAGACTAGCGGGGAGAGGAGAGACCCAGTACTTC | TRBV20-1 | few | TRBJ2-5 | TRBD2
CASETSAQGDTQYF | TGTGCCAGCGAGACTAGCGCGCAGGGAGATACGCAGTATTTT | TRBV11-2 | - | TRBJ2-3 | TRBD2
CASSFPWGGDRILTYEQYF | TGTGCCAGCAGCTTTCCCTGGGGTGGTGACAGGATTCTAACCTACGAGCAGTACTTC | TRBV11-2 | few | TRBJ2-7 | -
CASSLPFRLAGGRGEQFF | TGTGCCAGCAGCCTACCCTTCCGACTAGCGGGAGGGCGGGGTGAGCAGTTCTTC | TRBV7-9 | many | TRBJ2-1 | TRBD2
CASSRGPGGRGTYNEQFF | TGTGCCAGCAGTCGGGGCCCTGGCGGGAGGGGAACCTACAATGAGCAGTTCTTC | TRBV6-1 | - | TRBJ2-1 | TRBD2
CASTKVTGVNQPQHF | TGTGCCAGTACCAAGGTAACAGGGGTCAATCAGCCCCAGCATTTT | TRBV19 | few | TRBJ1-5 | TRBD1
CASSVLGGDTQYF | TGTGCCAGCAGCGTCCTAGGGGGAGATACGCAGTATTTT | TRBV7-8 | many | TRBJ2-3 | -
CASRWIGGPYEQYF | TGCGCCAGCAGATGGATAGGAGGACCCTACGAGCAGTACTTC | TRBV5-1 | few | TRBJ2-7 | -
CASSLVREGYTF | TGTGCCAGCAGCTTAGTTAGGGAGGGCTACACCTTC | TRBV7-2 | few | TRBJ1-2 | -
CATGAGGTDTQYF | TGTGCCACCGGGGCGGGAGGAACAGATACGCAGTATTTT | TRBV10-3 | many | TRBJ2-3 | TRBD2
CASSLTTSGYNEQFF | TGTGCCAGCAGTTTAACGACTAGCGGATACAATGAGCAGTTCTTC | TRBV12-3/TRBV12-4 | - | TRBJ2-1 | TRBD2
CSVGVGGSRTNYEQYF | TGCAGCGTTGGAGTGGGTGGGTCCCGAACTAACTACGAGCAGTACTTC | TRBV29-1 | many | TRBJ2-7 | -